This T cell receptor beta chain was documented in a study of CD8+CD57+ T cells in acquired aplastic anemia. About the study: The sorted CD4+ and CD8+ cells yielded an average about 3.5 ug of DNA.

Those patients picked for sequencing had displayed CD8+CD57+ cell expansion on flow cytometry. Profiles of TCR beta VDJ and CDR3 were generated from a genomic DNA template. Each CDR3 protein gets one entry after TCRdb re-called the reads with MiXCR. The data contain roughly 290,000 distinct CDR3 sequences, roughly 53% of them singletons. Losses at the gene ends were 8 bases for V and 4 bases for J; bases not matched to a gene: 13. The CDR3 extends over 15 amino acids. Material: sorted CD4+, CD8+, or CD8+CD57+ T cells (not recorded which) from PBMCs. The source of this sequence is a human donor with aplastic anemia. This chain links TRBV12-3 or TRBV12-4 with TRBJ2-7; 8 bases fit TRBD1. The CDR3 sequence is CASRPQSDRVYEQYF. The CDR3 nucleotides read TGTGCCAGCCGTCCCCAGTCGGACAGGGTGTACGAGCAGTACTTC.